The next 32 T cell receptor beta chains were all read from a single sample in a study of CD8+CD57+ T cells in acquired aplastic anemia. Genomic DNA acted as the template from which TCR beta VDJ combination and CDR3 sequence profiling were carried out. TCRdb re-analysed the reads in MiXCR, keeping a single row per CDR3 protein. This table has tens of thousands of distinct CDR3 sequences, about 45% appearing once. Sequencing was done on a sample of sorted CD4+, CD8+, or CD8+CD57+ T cells (not recorded which) from PBMCs. The receptors were gathered from a human donor in good health, serving as a control.

This clonotype was counted between two and nine times. The rearrangement links TRBV20-1 to TRBJ2-5, with D unresolved. Germline V gives CDR1 DFQATT, CDR2 SNEGSKA (reference sequence). The CDR3 extends over 14 amino acids. The CDR3 sequence is CNANPPEYQETQYF. The CDR3 bases are TGCAATGCGAATCCCCCGGAATACCAAGAGACCCAGTACTTC.

CDR3 residues: CSVAQDGYTF. DNA of the CDR3: TGCAGCGTTGCTCAGGATGGCTACACCTTC. This rearrangement joins TRBV29-1 to TRBJ1-2; D not resolved. Germline V lookup: CDR1 SQVTM, CDR2 ANQGSEA. V lost 4 bases and J lost 6, with 6 bases in between. CDR3 length: 10 amino acids. The variable domain in full, with the rest retrieved from reference TRBV29-1 and TRBJ1-2, is SAVISQKPSRDICQRGTSLTIQCQVDSQVTMMFWYRQQPGQSLTLIATANQGSEATYESGFVIDKFPISRPNLTFSTLTVSNMSPEDSSIYLCSVAQDGYTFGSGTRLTVV.

This clonotype was picked up one time. The chain links TRBV15 to TRBJ1-1, with 7 positions matching TRBD1. The V gene's germline CDR1 is LNHNV and CDR2 YYDKDF (reference sequence). Trimming at V came to 0 bases and at J to 3 bases, leaving 1 base not matched to a gene. The CDR3 consists of 14 residues. The CDR3 loop is CATSRDRGDTEAFF. CDR3 DNA: TGTGCCACCAGCAGAGACAGGGGGGACACTGAAGCTTTCTTT.

The chain has TRBV20-1 and TRBJ2-1; D unclear. This CDR3 comprises 18 residues. V was shortened by 0 bases and J by 1 base, with 19 bases between the two germline ends. CDR1 is DFQATT, CDR2 SNEGSKA, per germline (reference sequence). CDR3 region: CSAREPSQVLSSYNEQFF. CDR3 nucleotide sequence: TGCAGTGCTAGAGAACCGAGTCAGGTTTTATCTTCCTACAATGAGCAGTTCTTC.

About this clonotype itself: A much larger clonotype is one base distant, so this may be a read error. V gene TRBV15 combines with J gene TRBJ1-4; D possibly corresponds to TRBD1 (6 bases). Germline CDR1 reads LNHNV; CDR2 reads YYDKDF (reference sequence). The length of the CDR3 is 19 residues. Trimming pared 0 bases from V and 3 bases from J, leaving 20 bases between. The CDR3: CATSRDQGRDVIPNEKLFF. The CDR3 coding sequence is TGTGCCACCAGCAGAGATCAGGGGAGGGATGTGATCCCTAATGAAAAACTGTTTTTT.

This chain joins TRBV13 and TRBJ1-5; perhaps TRBD1 as D (5 bases). V lost 0 bases and J 6 bases, leaving 9 bases between the germline ends. From germline, CDR1 is PRHDT and CDR2 FYEKMQ (reference sequence). This CDR3 has 14 residues. The CDR3 sequence is CASSLGRGSQPQHF. The CDR3 nucleotides read TGTGCCAGCAGCTTAGGCCGGGGGTCTCAGCCCCAGCATTTT.

This clonotype was counted only a few times. V is TRBV6-1 and J is TRBJ1-2, with TRBD1 matching over 7 bases. Germline assignment: CDR1 MNHNS and CDR2 SASEGT. This CDR3 spans 17 amino acids. V shed 4 bases, J shed 0 bases, and the junction held 11 bases outside the gene matches. The CDR3 DNA is TGTGCCAGCAGTGCCCCAACAGGGGCCGGTGCTAACTATGGCTACACCTTC. Translating gives CASSAPTGAGANYGYTF.

The CDR3 nucleotides are TGTGCCATCAGTGTCGACCCACAAGAGACCCAGTACTTC. Residues: CAISVDPQETQYF. The chain couples TRBV10-3 to TRBJ2-5; D not resolved. The CDR3 is 13 residues long. The germline CDR1 and CDR2 sequences are ENHRY and SYGVKD. The germline V and J ends were trimmed by 4 bases and 2 bases, with 8 bases remaining between them.

J is TRBJ1-1 and V is TRBV7-2; D not certain. Germline CDR1 reads SGHTA; CDR2 reads FQGNSA. V gave up 2 bases and J gave up 4 bases, with 11 bases separating them. The CDR3 is made up of 14 amino acids. For the CDR3, the DNA is TGTGCCAGCAGCTTATTTGGGATGGGCACTGAAGCTTTCTTT. Protein: CASSLFGMGTEAFF.

This CDR3 reads CATSEGTSTGELFF. CDR3 nucleotides: TGTGCCACCAGTGAAGGGACGAGCACCGGGGAGCTGTTTTTT. J is TRBJ2-2 and V is TRBV24-1, with D tentatively TRBD1 or TRBD2 (5 bases each). Germline V lookup: CDR1 KGHDR, CDR2 SFDVKD. The V end was cut by 4 bases, the J end by 4 bases, with 9 bases between. The CDR3 loop spans 14 amino acids.

This clonotype was observed at least ten times. This chain links TRBV24-1 with TRBJ2-1, with 10 nucleotides matching TRBD2. This CDR3 has 15 residues. The V gene end was trimmed by 9 bases and the J gene end by 2 bases; junction bases not matched to a gene: 6. CDR1 and CDR2 from the germline V gene are KGHDR and SFDVKD. CDR3 nucleotide sequence: TGTGCCACCTCAGAGCGGGAGGGGACCTACAATGAGCAGTTCTTC. It is translated as CATSEREGTYNEQFF.

There are many counts of this clonotype. This rearrangement joins TRBV19 to TRBJ1-6; 11 bases match TRBD1. The CDR3 runs 16 residues. Per the germline V gene, CDR1 is LNHDA and CDR2 is SQIVND (reference sequence). After removal of 0 bases from V and 8 bases from J, the junction contained 3 bases not matched to a gene. As DNA, the CDR3 is TGTGCCAGTAGTATAGAGGACAGGGGGCTGTATTCACCCCTCCACTTT. Translated: CASSIEDRGLYSPLHF. Filled out from reference TRBV19 and TRBJ1-6, the complete variable domain reads DGGITQSPKYLFRKEGQNVTLSCEQNLNHDAMYWYRQDPGQGLRLIYYSQIVNDFQKGDIAEGYSVSREKKESFPLTVTSAQKNPTAFYLCASSIEDRGLYSPLHFGNGTRLTVT.

Concerning this clonotype: This may come from a read error, since a much larger clone is one base off. The chain combines TRBV7-9 with TRBJ2-2, with D possibly being TRBD2 (5 bases). The CDR3 is made up of 14 amino acids. Germline V gene data show CDR1 as SEHNR and CDR2 as FQNEAQ (reference sequence). As DNA, the CDR3 is TGTGCCAGCAGCTCGAGGACGAACACCGGGAAGCTGTTTTTT. This sequence encodes CASSSRTNTGKLFF.

Turning to this clonotype: This may be a read error: a much more frequent sequence differs by one nucleotide. The chain employs TRBV6-2 or TRBV6-3 and TRBJ2-5; possibly TRBD2 for D (6 bases). The CDR3 spans 14 residues. CDR1 is MNHEY and CDR2 is SVGEGT in the germline V gene. CDR3 nucleotide sequence: TGTGCCAGCGGTTACGGGGAGGAACAAGAGACCCAGTACTTC. Translation gives CASGYGEEQETQYF.

The V and J genes are TRBV29-1 and TRBJ2-5; 14 nucleotides match TRBD2. Germline-derived CDR1 and CDR2 are SQVTM and ANQGSEA. V shed 6 bases, J shed 5 bases, and the junction held 8 bases outside the gene matches. The CDR3 covers 15 residues. This CDR3 is CSVEGLAGVGETQYF. CDR3 DNA sequence: TGCAGCGTAGAGGGACTAGCGGGAGTTGGGGAGACCCAGTACTTC.

As concerns this clonotype: Since a much larger clone is just one base distant, this may be a read error. The chain links TRBV20-1 to TRBJ2-7; tentatively, D is TRBD2 (6 bases). This CDR3 is 13 amino acids long. The germline V gene encodes CDR1 DFQATT and CDR2 SNEGSKA (reference sequence). V shed 5 bases and J shed 4 bases, with 15 bases lying between them. CDR3 sequence (DNA): TGCAGTGCTCCAACCGGGAGTTCGTACGAGCAGTACTTC. As protein: CSAPTGSSYEQYF.

This clonotype was observed many times. V is TRBV20-1 and J is TRBJ2-3; perhaps D is TRBD1 or TRBD2 (5 bases each). V was pared by 3 bases and J by 6 bases, with 13 bases between. This CDR3 has 13 amino acids. Germline-derived CDR1 and CDR2 are DFQATT and SNEGSKA (reference sequence). The DNA of the CDR3 is TGCAGTGCTAGTTTAGGGGAGTCGGATACGCAGTATTTT. Translating it yields CSASLGESDTQYF.

There are a few counts of this clonotype. The rearrangement uses TRBV6-1 and TRBJ1-3; maybe TRBD1 (5 bases). The CDR3 consists of 15 residues. Germline CDR1 MNHNS, CDR2 SASEGT. The V end lost 6 bases, the J end lost 4 bases, and 16 bases lay between the germline ends. CDR3 coding DNA: TGTGCCAGCAGCCCCGGGCAGGGAGCAGGAAACACCATATATTTT. Translated, it gives CASSPGQGAGNTIYF.

This clonotype was seen many times. This chain uses TRBV12-3 or TRBV12-4 with TRBJ2-7; no reliable D call. V was clipped by 5 bases and J by 3 bases, with 5 bases between them. The CDR3 totals 11 residues. The chain's CDR3 is CASSVDYEQYF. CDR3 bases: TGTGCCAGCAGTGTTGACTACGAGCAGTACTTC.

The table lists this clonotype with many counts. This sequence joins TRBV12-3 or TRBV12-4 and TRBJ2-7, with 9 bases matching TRBD1. The CDR3 totals 14 residues. V dropped 4 bases and J dropped 5; count of bases not matched to a gene: 6. The CDR3 loop is CASSSQGAQDEQYF. In nucleotides, the CDR3 is TGTGCCAGCAGTTCACAGGGGGCGCAGGACGAGCAGTACTTC.

This clonotype was observed at least ten times. The chain joins TRBV2 to TRBJ1-1; D call uncertain. V dropped 9 bases and J dropped 0 bases, with 14 bases sitting between them. The germline V gene encodes CDR1 SNHLY and CDR2 FYNNEI. The CDR3 is 14 residues long. This chain's CDR3 is CARALGFMNTEAFF. In DNA form, the CDR3 reads TGTGCCAGAGCCTTGGGATTTATGAACACTGAAGCTTTCTTT.

This clonotype was counted ten times or more. The chain uses TRBV5-8 and TRBJ2-3; maybe TRBD1 (5 bases). The V gene's germline CDR1 is SGHTS and CDR2 YDEGEE. The CDR3 covers 14 residues. Trimming removed 4 bases at V and 3 bases at J, with 12 bases between. The CDR3 DNA reads TGTGCCAGCAGCGGAAGACAGAGAACAGATACGCAGTATTTT. Protein sequence: CASSGRQRTDTQYF.

J is TRBJ2-1 and V is TRBV9; TRBD2 agrees at 14 bases. Trimming cost V 0 bases and J 8 bases; bases outside gene matches: 16. The CDR3 covers 20 residues. Per the germline V gene, CDR1 is SGDLS and CDR2 is YYNGEE. CDR3 amino acids: CASSVEGLAGVWGVRHEQFF. The CDR3 nucleotides are TGTGCCAGCAGCGTAGAGGGACTAGCGGGAGTGTGGGGGGTTAGGCATGAGCAGTTCTTC.

The chain carries TRBV30 and TRBJ1-1; D uncertain. The CDR3 has 15 residues. Germline assignment: CDR1 GTSNPN and CDR2 SVGIG (reference sequence). Trimming took off 5 bases at V and 1 base at J, with 17 bases between the two ends. The CDR3 region is CAWSPIRGRNTEAFF. The CDR3 DNA reads as TGTGCCTGGTCCCCCATCCGCGGCAGGAACACTGAAGCTTTCTTT. Variable domain in full (rest from reference TRBV30 and TRBJ1-1): SQTIHQWPATLVQPVGSPLSLECTVEGTSNPNLYWYRQAAGRGLQLLFYSVGIGQISSEVPQNLSASRPQDRQFILSSKKLLLSDSGFYLCAWSPIRGRNTEAFFGQGTRLTVV.

This chain uses TRBV4-3 with TRBJ1-2, with no clear D. This CDR3 has 13 residues. The germline CDR1 and CDR2 sequences are LGHNA and YSLEER. Trimming shortened V by 1 base and J by 5 bases, and 8 bases separated the two germline ends. CDR3 DNA: TGCGCCAGCAGCCAAGCCGGGCGTTATGGCTACACCTTC. This gives the protein CASSQAGRYGYTF.

The chain combines TRBV5-1 with TRBJ2-7; possibly TRBD2 for D (5 bases). Germline values: CDR1 SGHRS, CDR2 YFSETQ. Trimming stripped 3 bases from V and 3 bases from J, with 10 bases between. The CDR3 contains 13 residues. The DNA of the CDR3 is TGCGCCAGCAGCTCAACGGGGAACTACGAGCAGTACTTC. Amino acid sequence: CASSSTGNYEQYF.

V gene TRBV7-8 combines with J gene TRBJ1-1; D call uncertain. The germline CDR1 and CDR2 sequences are SGHVS and FQNEAQ. V lost 5 bases to trimming and J lost 2 bases, with 9 bases between them. The CDR3 spans 13 residues. The CDR3 spells CASSLVPNTEAFF. As DNA, the CDR3 is TGTGCCAGCAGCCTAGTCCCAAACACTGAAGCTTTCTTT.

This clonotype was found a few times. The chain combines TRBV20-1 with TRBJ2-3; 10 bases align to TRBD2. The CDR3 contains 14 residues. In germline, CDR1 is DFQATT, CDR2 SNEGSKA (reference sequence). The V segment lost 0 bases and the J segment 6 bases; nucleotides outside the gene matches: 3. The CDR3 region has the DNA TGCAGTGCTAGAGATGAACTAGCGGGGGATACGCAGTATTTT. Its translation: CSARDELAGDTQYF.

Notes on this clonotype: A read error is possible here, since a much larger clone lies one base away. This chain joins TRBV7-2 and TRBJ2-2; maybe TRBD2 (5 bases). Germline values: CDR1 SGHTA, CDR2 FQGNSA. The CDR3 totals 14 residues. The CDR3 loop is CASSLGALSGELSF. The CDR3 DNA follows: TGTGCCAGCAGCTTAGGAGCGTTATCTGGGGAGCTGTCTTTT.

At least ten counts were recorded for this clonotype. J is TRBJ2-1 and V is TRBV7-7; D gene uncertain. The CDR3 sequence is 13 residues long. Germline assignment: CDR1 SSHAT and CDR2 FNYEAQ (reference sequence). Between the trimmed V and J ends, which lost 0 bases and 7 bases, there was a span of 7 bases. CDR3 amino acids: CASSLAPVNEQFF. In DNA form, the CDR3 reads TGTGCCAGCAGCTTAGCCCCAGTTAATGAGCAGTTCTTC.

The CDR3 reads CASTVLGGSDTQYF. The CDR3, as DNA: TGTGCCAGCACCGTCCTGGGGGGTTCGGATACGCAGTATTTT. V usage is TRBV25-1 and J usage is TRBJ2-3, with D tentatively TRBD2 (6 bases). This CDR3 region has 14 residues. Germline V gives CDR1 MGHDK, CDR2 SYGVNS. V was cut by 7 bases and J by 6 bases, with 17 bases left in between. Drawing the rest from reference TRBV25-1 and TRBJ2-3, the complete variable domain is EADIYQTPRYLVIGTGKKITLECSQTMGHDKMYWYQQDPGMELHLIHYSYGVNSTEKGDLSSESTVSRIRTEHFPLTLESARPSHTSQYLCASTVLGGSDTQYFGPGTRLTVL.

This clonotype was counted many times. This chain links TRBV9 with TRBJ1-1; the D is unclear. The CDR3 is 14 residues long. Trimming took off 4 bases at V and 10 bases at J, with 20 bases between the two ends. CDR1 and CDR2 (germline): SGDLS, YYNGEE. The CDR3 sequence: CASSPHGRQEVAFF. Here the CDR3 DNA reads TGTGCCAGCAGCCCCCACGGCCGGCAGGAGGTAGCTTTCTTT.